This T cell receptor beta chain came from a study of glioma-infiltrating T cells. Background on the study: Dexamethasone exposure before glioma surgery was limited to six or fewer days. Approximately 920,000 peripheral T cells were targeted at roughly 4.5- to 11-fold coverage. Whole-study findings and limits: Non-neoplastic patients had below-expected tissue-blood divergence, while all gliomas exceeded expectation.

This CDR3 is 13 amino acids long. V lost 6 bases to trimming and J lost 2 bases, with 11 bases between them. The table lists this clonotype with a count of one. Its antigen remains unidentified. The iRepertoire nested amplicon-rescue multiplex PCR amplified TCR alpha and beta CDR3s from RNA. MiXCR, applied by TCRdb to the multiplex PCR reads, yields one record per CDR3 protein. The sample includes 400,000 or so distinct CDR3 sequences, 35% to 45% of them seen just once. This clonotype was sampled from a human donor with low-grade glioma or glioblastoma, undergoing nonglioma brain surgery, or in good health (not recorded which). The chain employs TRBV12-3 or TRBV12-4 and TRBJ2-7; D not certain. Sequencing was carried out using glioma tissue, nonneoplastic brain tissue, or PBMCs (not recorded which). CDR3 in DNA: TGTGCCAGCAGAGAAGGCAGACCCTACGAGCAGTACTTC. As protein: CASREGRPYEQYF.